This is a list of T cell receptor beta chains from one sample in a study of T cell responses to AZD1222 COVID-19 vaccine. Sequenced by immunoSEQ multiplex PCR; TCRdb stores in-frame clones only, minus some. The sample includes about 180,000 clones, 85% to 95% seen only once; the top ten take roughly 1%. Sequenced here: peripheral blood, sampled 28 days after the second dose of the MenACWY control vaccine. These receptors were collected from an adult who received the MenACWY meningococcal vaccine as a control. CDR3s include the opening cysteine and the closing phenylalanine or tryptophan. A D gene is named only where the DNA matches it firmly. Clone size appears in some rows only: once, few, many, or a class for an expanded clone.

TRBV7-2	-	-	TRBJ1-4	CASSFWGGDEKLFF	TGTGCCAGCAGCTTCTGGGGGGGGGATGAAAAACTGTTTTTT
TRBV7-6	-	-	TRBJ1-1	CASSLQGFGAEAFF	TGTGCCAGCAGCCTGCAGGGATTTGGGGCTGAAGCTTTCTTT
TRBV6-6	-	-	TRBJ1-5	CASSRGSNQPQHF	TGTGCCAGCAGTCGCGGCAGCAATCAGCCCCAGCATTTT
TRBV27	-	TRBD1	TRBJ1-3	CASSFQGAGNTIYF	TGTGCCAGCAGTTTTCAGGGGGCAGGAAACACCATATATTTT
TRBV6-5	-	-	TRBJ1-6	CASSPGAAQTSPLHF	TGTGCCAGCAGCCCGGGTGCCGCCCAAACTTCACCCCTCCACTTT
TRBV4-1	-	TRBD2	TRBJ2-5	CASSQDTSGGQETQYF	TGCGCCAGCAGCCAAGATACGAGCGGGGGCCAAGAGACCCAGTACTTC
TRBV5-6	-	-	TRBJ2-1	CATEKSGNEQFF	TGTGCCACCGAGAAATCAGGCAATGAGCAGTTCTTC
TRBV6-6	-	TRBD1	TRBJ1-6	CASRDTGGPSPLHF	TGTGCCAGCAGGGACACAGGGGGCCCTTCACCCCTCCACTTT
TRBV2	-	-	TRBJ2-1	CASSEDPASSSYNEQFF	TGTGCCAGCAGTGAAGATCCAGCTAGCAGCTCCTACAATGAGCAGTTCTTC
TRBV6-5	-	-	TRBJ1-1	CASSYPEKNTEAFF	TGTGCCAGCAGTTACCCCGAAAAGAACACTGAAGCTTTCTTT
TRBV20-1	few	-	TRBJ2-7	CSARKNEQYF	TGCAGTGCTAGGAAGAACGAGCAGTACTTC
TRBV6-6	-	TRBD1	TRBJ2-2	CACGQGATGELFF	TGTGCCTGTGGACAGGGGGCCACCGGGGAGCTGTTTTTT
TRBV5-4	-	-	TRBJ1-2	CASSLDQGPYGYTF	TGTGCCAGCAGCTTGGATCAGGGGCCGTATGGCTACACCTTC
TRBV28	-	TRBD1	TRBJ1-5	CASRTGGGQPQHF	TGTGCCAGCCGCACAGGGGGCGGCCAGCCCCAGCATTTT
TRBV18	once	TRBD1	TRBJ1-5	CASSPPDRGVFNQPQHF	TGTGCCAGCTCACCTCCAGACAGGGGAGTCTTTAATCAGCCCCAGCATTTT
TRBV11-3	-	-	TRBJ1-1	CASSLDQVSEAFF	TGTGCCAGCAGCTTAGATCAGGTCAGTGAAGCTTTCTTT
TRBV7-6	-	TRBD1	TRBJ2-6	CASSDRVSGANVLTF	TGTGCCAGCAGCGACAGGGTTTCTGGGGCCAACGTCCTGACTTTC
TRBV6-5	-	-	TRBJ1-4	CASSYGFGFNEKLFF	TGTGCCAGCAGTTATGGGTTTGGCTTTAATGAAAAACTGTTTTTT
TRBV6-5	-	-	TRBJ1-1	CASTEVWGGEAFF	TGTGCCAGCACCGAAGTTTGGGGGGGGGAAGCTTTCTTT
TRBV5-1	-	-	TRBJ2-2	CASSLGARPTGELFF	TGCGCCAGCAGCTTGGGAGCTCGGCCCACCGGGGAGCTGTTTTTT
TRBV7-6	-	-	TRBJ2-4	CASDGRAAGGNIQYF	TGTGCCAGCGATGGCCGGGCTGCCGGGGGAAACATTCAGTACTTC
TRBV2	-	-	TRBJ1-5	CASRGALGAQPQHF	TGTGCCAGCAGAGGGGCTCTAGGGGCTCAGCCCCAGCATTTT
TRBV7-2	-	-	TRBJ2-7	CASSRVGIQYEQYF	TGTGCCAGCAGCCGCGTCGGTATTCAATACGAGCAGTACTTC
TRBV5-1	-	-	TRBJ2-5	CASSLGRQGSETQYF	TGCGCCAGCAGCTTGGGAAGGCAGGGTAGCGAGACCCAGTACTTC